This T cell receptor beta chain was sequenced for a study of CD4 T cells in relation to SARS-CoV-2 and coronaviruses. Study in general: TCR beta CDR3s were sequenced after approximately 11-day antigen culture of PBMCs.

Naive and memory CD4+ T cells came from enriched cryopreserved PBMCs. As concerns this clone: Its matching antigen is unknown.

Trimming pared 6 bases from V and 6 bases from J, leaving 15 bases between. The CDR3 runs 12 residues. The germline V gene has CDR1 SQVTM and CDR2 ANQGSEA. Survey-level TCR-beta sequencing used DNA from CEF-cultured naive and memory CD4+ T cells. Libraries were prepared by immunoSEQ multiplex PCR; TCRdb keeps only in-frame clonotypes and omits some of them. The sample carries some 37,000 clones, 77% recorded once. This receptor was obtained from an adult with COVID-19. The chain joins TRBV29-1 to TRBJ2-7; tentatively, D is TRBD2 (6 bases). Material: memory CD4+ T cells from PBMCs, cultured in vitro. CDR3: CSVPGGLGEQYF. The CDR3 DNA reads TGCAGCGTCCCCGGGGGTCTGGGCGAGCAGTACTTC.